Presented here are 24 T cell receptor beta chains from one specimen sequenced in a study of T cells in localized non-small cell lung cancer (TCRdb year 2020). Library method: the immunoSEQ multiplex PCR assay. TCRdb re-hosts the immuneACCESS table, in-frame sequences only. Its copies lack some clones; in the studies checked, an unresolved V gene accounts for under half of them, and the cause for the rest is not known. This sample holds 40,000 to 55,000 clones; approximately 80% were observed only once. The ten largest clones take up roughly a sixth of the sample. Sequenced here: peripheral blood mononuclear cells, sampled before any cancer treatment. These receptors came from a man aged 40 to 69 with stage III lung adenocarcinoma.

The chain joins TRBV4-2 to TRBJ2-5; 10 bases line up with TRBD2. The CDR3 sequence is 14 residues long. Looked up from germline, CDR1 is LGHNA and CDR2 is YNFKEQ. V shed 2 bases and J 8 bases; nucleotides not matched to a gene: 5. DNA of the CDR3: TGTGCCAGCAGCCAAAGGCTAGCGGGGGATACCCAGTACTTC. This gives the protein CASSQRLAGDTQYF.

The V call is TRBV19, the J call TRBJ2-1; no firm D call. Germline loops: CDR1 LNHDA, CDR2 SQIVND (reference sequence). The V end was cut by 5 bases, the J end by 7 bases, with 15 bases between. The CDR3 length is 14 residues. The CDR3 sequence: CASSPVLTWNEQFF. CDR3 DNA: TGTGCCAGTAGTCCCGTCCTCACTTGGAATGAGCAGTTCTTC.

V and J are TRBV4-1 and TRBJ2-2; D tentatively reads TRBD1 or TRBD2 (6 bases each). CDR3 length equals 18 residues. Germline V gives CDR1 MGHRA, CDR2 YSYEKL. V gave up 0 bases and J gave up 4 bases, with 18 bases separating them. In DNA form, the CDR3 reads TGCGCCAGCAGCCAAGACCCGGGGGCGCCGTGGGGCACCGGGGAGCTGTTTTTT. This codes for CASSQDPGAPWGTGELFF.

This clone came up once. CDR3 amino acids: CASSQVLAGTDTQYF. As DNA, the CDR3 is TGTGCCAGCAGCCAGGTACTAGCGGGCACAGATACGCAGTATTTT. V usage is TRBV14 and J usage is TRBJ2-3, with 8 nucleotides matching TRBD2. CDR3 length: 15 residues. Germline CDR1 SGHDN, CDR2 FVKESK. Trimming removed 3 bases from V and 1 base from J; junction bases left unmatched: 3.

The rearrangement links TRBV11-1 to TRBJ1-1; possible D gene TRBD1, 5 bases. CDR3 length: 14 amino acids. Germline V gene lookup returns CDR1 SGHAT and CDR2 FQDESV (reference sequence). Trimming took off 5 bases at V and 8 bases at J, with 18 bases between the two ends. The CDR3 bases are TGTGCCAGCAGCCCAACTGCCCGGGGGAGGGAAGCTTTCTTT. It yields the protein CASSPTARGREAFF. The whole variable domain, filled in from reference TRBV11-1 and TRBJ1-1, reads EAEVAQSPRYKITEKSQAVAFWCDPISGHATLYWYRQILGQGPELLVQFQDESVVDDSQLPKDRFSAERLKGVDSTLKIQPAELGDSAMYLCASSPTARGREAFFGQGTRLTVV.

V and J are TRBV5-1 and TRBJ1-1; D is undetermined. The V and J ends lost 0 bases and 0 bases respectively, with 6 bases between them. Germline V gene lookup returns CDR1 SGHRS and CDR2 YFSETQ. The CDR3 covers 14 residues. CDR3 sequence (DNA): TGCGCCAGCAGCTTGGGGGCCGTGAACACTGAAGCTTTCTTT. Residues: CASSLGAVNTEAFF.

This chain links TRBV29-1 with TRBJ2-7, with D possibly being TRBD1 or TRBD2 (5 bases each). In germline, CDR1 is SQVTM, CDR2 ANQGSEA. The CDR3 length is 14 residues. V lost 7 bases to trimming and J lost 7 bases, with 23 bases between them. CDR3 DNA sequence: TGCAGCGCCACGATTATGGACCGATGGGGGGAGCAGTACTTC. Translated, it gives CSATIMDRWGEQYF.

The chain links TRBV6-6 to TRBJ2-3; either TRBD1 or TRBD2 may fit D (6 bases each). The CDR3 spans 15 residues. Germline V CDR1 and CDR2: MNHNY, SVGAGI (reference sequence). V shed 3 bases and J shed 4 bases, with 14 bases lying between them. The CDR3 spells CASSYNRGRSDTQYF. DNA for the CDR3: TGTGCCAGCAGTTATAACCGGGGGCGGTCAGATACGCAGTATTTT.

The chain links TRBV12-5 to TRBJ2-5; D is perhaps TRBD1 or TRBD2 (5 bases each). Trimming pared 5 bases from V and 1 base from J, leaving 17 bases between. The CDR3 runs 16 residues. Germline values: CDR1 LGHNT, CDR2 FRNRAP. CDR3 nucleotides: TGTGCTAGTGGTCTGCCCGGGGCAGTCTTCCAAGAGACCCAGTACTTC. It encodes CASGLPGAVFQETQYF.

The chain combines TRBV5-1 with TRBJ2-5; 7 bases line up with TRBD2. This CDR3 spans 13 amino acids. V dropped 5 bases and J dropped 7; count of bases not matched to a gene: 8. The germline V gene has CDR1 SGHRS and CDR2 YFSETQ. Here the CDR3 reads CASRGGASGTQYF. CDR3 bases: TGCGCCAGCAGGGGAGGGGCTTCGGGGACCCAGTACTTC. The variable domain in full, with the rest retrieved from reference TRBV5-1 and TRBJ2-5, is KAGVTQTPRYLIKTRGQQVTLSCSPISGHRSVSWYQQTPGQGLQFLFEYFSETQRNKGNFPGRFSGRQFSNSRSEMNVSTLELGDSALYLCASRGGASGTQYFGPGTRLLVL.

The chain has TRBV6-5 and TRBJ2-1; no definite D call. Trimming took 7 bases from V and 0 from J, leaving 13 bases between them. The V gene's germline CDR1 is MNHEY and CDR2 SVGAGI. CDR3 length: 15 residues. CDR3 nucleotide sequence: TGTGCCAGCACATCGCGGAGTAGCTCCTACAATGAGCAGTTCTTC. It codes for CASTSRSSSYNEQFF.

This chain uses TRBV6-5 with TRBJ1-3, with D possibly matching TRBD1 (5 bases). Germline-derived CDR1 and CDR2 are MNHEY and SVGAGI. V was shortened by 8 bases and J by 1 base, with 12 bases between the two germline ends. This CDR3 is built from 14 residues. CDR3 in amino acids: CASGETVSGNTIYF. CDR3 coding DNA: TGTGCCAGCGGGGAGACAGTTTCTGGAAACACCATATATTTT.

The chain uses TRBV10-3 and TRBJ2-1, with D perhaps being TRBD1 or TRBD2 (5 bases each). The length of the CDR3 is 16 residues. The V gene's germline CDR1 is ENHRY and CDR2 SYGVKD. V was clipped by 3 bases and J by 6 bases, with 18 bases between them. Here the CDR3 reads CAISDTGADEGNEQFF. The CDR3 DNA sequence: TGTGCCATCAGTGATACTGGGGCTGACGAGGGCAATGAGCAGTTCTTC.

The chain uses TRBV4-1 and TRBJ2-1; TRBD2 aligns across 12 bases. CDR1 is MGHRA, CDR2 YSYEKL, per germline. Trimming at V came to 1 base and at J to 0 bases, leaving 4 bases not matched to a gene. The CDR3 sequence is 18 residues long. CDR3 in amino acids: CASSQGTSGVSSYNEQFF. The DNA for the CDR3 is TGCGCCAGCAGCCAAGGGACTAGCGGGGTGAGCTCCTACAATGAGCAGTTCTTC.

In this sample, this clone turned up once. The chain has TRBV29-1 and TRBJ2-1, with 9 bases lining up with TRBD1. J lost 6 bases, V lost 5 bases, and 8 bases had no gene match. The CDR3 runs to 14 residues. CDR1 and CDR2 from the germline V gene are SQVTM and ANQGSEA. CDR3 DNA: TGCAGCGTTTACGGGGACAGGGTGACCAATGAGCAGTTCTTC. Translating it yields CSVYGDRVTNEQFF.

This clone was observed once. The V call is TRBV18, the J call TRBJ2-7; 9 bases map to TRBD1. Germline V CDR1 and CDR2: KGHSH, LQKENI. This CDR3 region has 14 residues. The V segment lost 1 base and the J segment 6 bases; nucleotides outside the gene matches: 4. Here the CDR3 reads CASSPQGQGSEQYF. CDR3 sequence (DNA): TGTGCCAGCTCACCACAAGGACAGGGGAGCGAGCAGTACTTC.

For the CDR3, the DNA is TGTGCCAGCCTCAGTGGGACGAGGGTCTACGAGCAGTACTTC. Its protein product is CASLSGTRVYEQYF. This chain links TRBV2 with TRBJ2-7; possibly TRBD1 or TRBD2 for D (5 bases each). The CDR3 extends over 14 amino acids. From germline, CDR1 is SNHLY and CDR2 FYNNEI. Trimming stripped 8 bases from V and 3 bases from J, with 17 bases between.

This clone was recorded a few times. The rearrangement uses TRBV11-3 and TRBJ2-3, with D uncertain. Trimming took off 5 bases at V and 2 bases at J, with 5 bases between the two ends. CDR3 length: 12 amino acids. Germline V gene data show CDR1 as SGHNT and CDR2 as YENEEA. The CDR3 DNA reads TGTGCCAGCAGCCTTCACACAGATACGCAGTATTTT. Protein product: CASSLHTDTQYF.

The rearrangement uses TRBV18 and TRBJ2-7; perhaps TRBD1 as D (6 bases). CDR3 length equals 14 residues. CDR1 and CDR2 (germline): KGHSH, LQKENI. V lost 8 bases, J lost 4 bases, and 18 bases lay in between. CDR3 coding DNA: TGTGCCAGCGGACAACAGGGAGCTTCTTACGAGCAGTACTTC. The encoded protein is CASGQQGASYEQYF.

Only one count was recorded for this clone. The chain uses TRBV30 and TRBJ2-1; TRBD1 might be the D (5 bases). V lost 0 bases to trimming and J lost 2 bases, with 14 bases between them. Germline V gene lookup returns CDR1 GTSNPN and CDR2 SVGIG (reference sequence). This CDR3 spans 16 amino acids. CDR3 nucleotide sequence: TGTGCCTGGAGTGTTCTGGGGCTGCGGACCTACAATGAGCAGTTCTTC. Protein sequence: CAWSVLGLRTYNEQFF.

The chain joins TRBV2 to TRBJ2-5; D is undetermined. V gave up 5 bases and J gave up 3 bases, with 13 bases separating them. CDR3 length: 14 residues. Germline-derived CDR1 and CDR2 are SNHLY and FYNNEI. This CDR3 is CASSPRRSEETQYF. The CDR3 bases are TGTGCCAGCAGTCCCCGGCGGAGTGAAGAGACCCAGTACTTC.

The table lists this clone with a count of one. CDR3 sequence (DNA): TGTGCCAGCAGCTTATTTTCCGGACTACACTCAACCGGGGAGCTGTTTTTT. Protein product: CASSLFSGLHSTGELFF. The V gene is TRBV11-3, the J gene TRBJ2-2, with D possibly TRBD2 on 6 matching bases. Germline-derived CDR1 and CDR2 are SGHNT and YENEEA. This CDR3 spans 17 amino acids. V lost 2 bases, J lost 5 bases, and 18 bases lay in between.

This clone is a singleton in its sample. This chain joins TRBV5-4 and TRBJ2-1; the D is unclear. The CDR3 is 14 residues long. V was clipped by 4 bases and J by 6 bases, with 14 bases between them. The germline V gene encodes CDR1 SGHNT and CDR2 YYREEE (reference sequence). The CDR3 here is CASSHSRVPNEQFF. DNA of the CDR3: TGTGCCAGCAGCCACAGTAGGGTCCCCAATGAGCAGTTCTTC.

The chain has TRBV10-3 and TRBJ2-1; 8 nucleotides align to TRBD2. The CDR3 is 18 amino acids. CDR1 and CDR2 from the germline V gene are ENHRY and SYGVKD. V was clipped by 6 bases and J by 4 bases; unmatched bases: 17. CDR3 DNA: TGTGCCATCAGCCCCCATATTGAAGCGGGGGACAAGTACAATGAGCAGTTCTTC. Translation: CAISPHIEAGDKYNEQFF.